What follows are 22 T cell receptor beta chains derived from one specimen sequenced in a study of identical twins. TCRdb processed the 5' RACE reads anew with MiXCR; each CDR3 protein has one entry. The table has fewer than 350,000 distinct CDR3 sequences, about 8.3% seen once. The sample was also linked to a second study, of yellow fever vaccine responses in identical twins.

The material sequenced was memory (CD45RO+) T cells sorted from blood. These receptors came from a woman aged 18 to 35 in good health.

This clonotype has a count of ten or more. This chain joins TRBV12-3 or TRBV12-4 and TRBJ2-5, with D tentatively TRBD1 or TRBD2 (6 bases each). This CDR3 is 13 amino acids long. Trimming cost V 4 bases and J 10 bases, with 16 bases left between them. The CDR3 region is CASSSYRGHVQYF. Here the CDR3 DNA reads TGTGCCAGCAGTTCATACCGGGGGCACGTCCAGTACTTC.

This clonotype was seen only a few times. The gene calls are TRBV6-5 and TRBJ2-7, with 11 bases fitting TRBD2. This CDR3 spans 14 amino acids. Trimming cost V 5 bases and J 7 bases; bases outside gene matches: 7. Germline V lookup: CDR1 MNHEY, CDR2 SVGAGI. The CDR3 loop reads CASSNLAGGGEQYF. Written as DNA, the CDR3 is TGTGCCAGCAGTAACCTAGCGGGAGGAGGAGAGCAGTACTTC.

This clonotype was detected a few times. The chain employs TRBV3-1 and TRBJ2-7; 7 positions agree with TRBD2. Germline CDR1 reads LGHDT; CDR2 reads YNNKEL (reference sequence). This CDR3 is built from 15 residues. The junction had 3 bases not matched to a gene; V was cut back by 1 base and J by 0 bases. The CDR3 DNA reads TGTGCCAGCAGCCAAGGGGGCGGGAGCTCCTACGAGCAGTACTTC. Translation: CASSQGGGSSYEQYF.

This clonotype has at least ten counts. The chain joins TRBV20-1 to TRBJ2-4; 12 bases line up with TRBD2. After removal of 1 base from V and 8 bases from J, the junction contained 3 bases not matched to a gene. There are 14 residues in the CDR3. Looked up from germline, CDR1 is DFQATT and CDR2 is SNEGSKA (reference sequence). The CDR3 DNA reads as TGCAGTGCTAGAGGGACTAGCGGGACGTACATTCAGTACTTC. Protein: CSARGTSGTYIQYF.

This clonotype appeared a few times. The genes are TRBV28 and TRBJ1-5, with 12 positions matching TRBD1. The CDR3 is made up of 15 amino acids. V was pared by 7 bases and J by 6 bases, with 7 bases of the junction left unmatched. Germline values: CDR1 MDHEN, CDR2 SYDVKM. CDR3: CASKGQGAVSQPQHF. CDR3 DNA: TGTGCCAGCAAGGGACAGGGGGCGGTAAGTCAGCCCCAGCATTTT.

There are many counts of this clonotype. The rearrangement joins TRBV5-1 to TRBJ2-1; the match to TRBD2 covers 7 bases. V lost 1 base, J lost 5 bases, and 6 bases stayed unmatched. Germline V gene lookup returns CDR1 SGHRS and CDR2 YFSETQ. The CDR3 totals 15 residues. The CDR3 sequence is CASSLREAGNNEQFF. DNA for the CDR3: TGCGCCAGCAGCTTGCGGGAGGCCGGGAACAATGAGCAGTTCTTC.

V gene TRBV6-5 combines with J gene TRBJ2-1; D is undetermined. V was pared by 4 bases and J by 7 bases, with 11 bases between. The CDR3 is 13 residues long. Germline-derived CDR1 and CDR2 are MNHEY and SVGAGI. As DNA, the CDR3 is TGTGCCAGCAGTTTGGAGCGTAGGAATGAGCAGTTCTTC. Protein sequence: CASSLERRNEQFF.

This clonotype came up many times. This rearrangement joins TRBV12-3 or TRBV12-4 to TRBJ2-1; 8 bases align to TRBD2. Losses at the gene ends were 6 bases for V and 8 bases for J; bases not matched to a gene: 3. CDR3 length: 12 amino acids. As DNA, the CDR3 is TGTGCCAGCAGCCCCGGGGGGGATGAGCAGTTCTTC. It specifies CASSPGGDEQFF.

In its sample, this clonotype was seen a few times. This chain joins TRBV7-8 and TRBJ2-2; D may be TRBD1 or TRBD2 (5 bases each). The germline V and J ends were trimmed by 4 bases and 2 bases, with 11 bases remaining between them. The CDR3 loop spans 15 amino acids. Germline V lookup: CDR1 SGHVS, CDR2 FQNEAQ. The CDR3 spells CASSSRGGNTGELFF. DNA for the CDR3: TGTGCCAGCAGCTCCCGGGGCGGCAACACCGGGGAGCTGTTTTTT.

This clonotype showed up just a few times. The chain is built from TRBV20-1 and TRBJ2-3; D may match TRBD1 or TRBD2 (6 bases each). Germline CDR1 reads DFQATT; CDR2 reads SNEGSKA (reference sequence). The CDR3 consists of 17 residues. Trimming took 6 bases from V and 2 from J, leaving 24 bases between them. The CDR3 loop is CSALGELGGSVTDTQYF. The DNA for the CDR3 is TGCAGTGCCCTTGGGGAACTAGGGGGGTCGGTCACAGATACGCAGTATTTT.

This chain uses TRBV2 with TRBJ2-5; D could derive from TRBD1 or TRBD2 (5 bases each). Germline V gene data show CDR1 as SNHLY and CDR2 as FYNNEI. CDR3 length: 14 residues. With 1 base removed from V and 7 bases from J, the gap between germline ends came to 13 bases. The CDR3, as DNA: TGTGCCAGCAGTGAAGAGGGGACCCCAGTGACCCAGTACTTC. This encodes CASSEEGTPVTQYF.

The rearrangement uses TRBV7-8 and TRBJ2-7; perhaps D is TRBD1 or TRBD2 (5 bases each). Germline assignment: CDR1 SGHVS and CDR2 FQNEAQ. The CDR3 runs 13 residues. The ends were cut back, 2 bases at V and 6 bases at J, with 11 bases in the middle. Here the CDR3 DNA reads TGTGCCAGCAGCTTACAAGGGGCGGGCGAGCAGTACGTC. It encodes CASSLQGAGEQYV.

This clonotype was recorded at least ten times. V and J are TRBV12-3 or TRBV12-4 and TRBJ1-5; 8 positions agree with TRBD1. The length of the CDR3 is 15 residues. Trimming cost V 5 bases and J 5 bases; bases outside gene matches: 8. The chain's CDR3 is CASSPRQGKDQPQHF. The CDR3 coding sequence is TGTGCCAGCAGTCCCCGACAGGGGAAAGATCAGCCCCAGCATTTT.

The V gene is TRBV29-1, the J gene TRBJ2-5, with D perhaps matching TRBD1 or TRBD2 (7 bases each). This CDR3 has 15 amino acids. From germline, CDR1 is SQVTM and CDR2 ANQGSEA. V dropped 1 base and J dropped 4 bases, with 16 bases sitting between them. In DNA form, the CDR3 reads TGCAGCGTTGAAGGCTTACAGGGGAGGGGAGAGACCCAGTACTTC. Translated, it gives CSVEGLQGRGETQYF. The full variable domain, completed using reference TRBV29-1 and TRBJ2-5, is SAVISQKPSRDICQRGTSLTIQCQVDSQVTMMFWYRQQPGQSLTLIATANQGSEATYESGFVIDKFPISRPNLTFSTLTVSNMSPEDSSIYLCSVEGLQGRGETQYFGPGTRLLVL.

This clonotype was counted only a few times. The J gene is TRBJ1-5, the V gene TRBV6-1; tentative D call: TRBD1 (6 bases). The CDR3 spans 15 residues. Trimming shortened V by 5 bases and J by 2 bases, and 13 bases separated the two germline ends. Germline V lookup: CDR1 MNHNS, CDR2 SASEGT. This CDR3 reads CASSRGGQRNQPQHF. The CDR3 nucleotides read TGTGCCAGCAGTAGGGGTGGACAGCGCAATCAGCCCCAGCATTTT.

This clonotype was detected ten times or more. The chain has TRBV7-8 and TRBJ2-6; TRBD2 is a possible D gene (6 bases). Looked up from germline, CDR1 is SGHVS and CDR2 is FQNEAQ. CDR3 length: 18 amino acids. The V and J ends lost 5 bases and 1 base respectively, with 18 bases between them. The CDR3 region is CASSLPGLDFSGANVLTF. CDR3 bases: TGTGCCAGCAGCCTTCCGGGACTGGATTTTTCTGGGGCCAACGTCCTGACTTTC.

This chain links TRBV5-8 with TRBJ1-2; 10 nucleotides align to TRBD1. Germline CDR1 and CDR2: SGHTS and YDEGEE. With 4 bases clipped from V and 7 bases from J, the junction kept 13 bases outside the gene matches. The CDR3 totals 16 residues. The CDR3 DNA reads TGTGCCAGCAGCGGTGGGGGGACAGGGGTTCGGCGTGGCTACACCTTC. It encodes CASSGGGTGVRRGYTF.

This chain uses TRBV18 with TRBJ1-3; D call uncertain. V was clipped by 0 bases and J by 1 base, with 4 bases between them. CDR3 length: 14 residues. Germline values: CDR1 KGHSH, CDR2 LQKENI. CDR3 sequence: CASSPPISGNTIYF. CDR3 DNA sequence: TGTGCCAGCTCACCACCCATTTCTGGAAACACCATATATTTT.

The table lists this clonotype with many counts. CDR3 coding DNA: TGTGCCACCAGTGATTTCCCAGACAGCACCCTGGACCTGGGGACCCAGTACTTC. It specifies CATSDFPDSTLDLGTQYF. This chain links TRBV24-1 with TRBJ2-5, with D maybe TRBD1 (5 bases). The CDR3 covers 18 residues. Trimming took off 1 base at V and 7 bases at J, with 24 bases between the two ends. Germline V gene data show CDR1 as KGHDR and CDR2 as SFDVKD.

This clonotype was recorded many times. This chain connects TRBV19 to TRBJ2-3; the D gene is possibly TRBD2 (6 bases). The CDR3 covers 13 residues. V was cut by 8 bases and J by 0 bases, with 9 bases left in between. Germline CDR1 LNHDA, CDR2 SQIVND (reference sequence). The CDR3 sequence: CASLGRSTDTQYF. CDR3 DNA sequence: TGTGCCAGTTTAGGGAGGAGCACAGATACGCAGTATTTT.

This clonotype was recorded a few times. The V call is TRBV18, the J call TRBJ2-3, with 8 bases matching TRBD1. This CDR3 has 16 residues. J gave up 3 bases and V 0 bases, and 5 bases lay outside the gene matches. Germline loops: CDR1 KGHSH, CDR2 LQKENI. CDR3 residues: CASSPPQGAYTDTQYF. CDR3 DNA: TGTGCCAGCTCACCACCGCAGGGGGCTTATACAGATACGCAGTATTTT.

This clonotype was counted a few times. The chain couples TRBV6-1 to TRBJ1-1, with a possible D match to TRBD1 (6 bases). The V end lost 4 bases, the J end lost 0 bases, and 12 bases lay between the germline ends. CDR1 is MNHNS, CDR2 SASEGT, per germline. The CDR3 is 15 amino acids. The CDR3 DNA follows: TGTGCCAGCAGTGGATACAGGGAAATGAACACTGAAGCTTTCTTT. Amino acids: CASSGYREMNTEAFF.